This T cell receptor beta chain was recorded in a study of shared clonotypes between healthy human individuals. General study findings and limits: Donors were few, which limited the genetic and exposure-history diversity represented. Sharing across four donors was highest in naive CD4 (around 5%) and lowest in memory CD8 (about 0.4%). The four-donor shared clonotypes exceeded non-shared clonotypes in generation probability, with non-shared ones scoring lower.

Nashville, Tennessee was home to all donors, each a Caucasian adult. As concerns this clone: The antigen remains unidentified. The same CDR3 also results from other DNA sequences found in this sample.

Measured with immunoSEQ multiplex PCR; TCRdb has only the in-frame clones, and not every one. The data contain roughly 2 million clones, more than 90% of them singletons. V was cut by 4 bases and J by 4 bases, with 12 bases left in between. The CDR3 runs to 14 residues. The germline V gene has CDR1 SGHRS and CDR2 YFSETQ. Material for sequencing was naive CD4+ T cells sorted from blood. Sample subset: CD45RA+ positively selected. V gene TRBV5-1 combines with J gene TRBJ1-5, with D maybe TRBD1 (5 bases). The clonotype comes from a man aged 18 to 30 in good health. The CDR3: CASSPGTENQPQHF. The DNA for the CDR3 is TGCGCCAGCAGCCCTGGGACGGAAAATCAGCCCCAGCATTTT.